This TCR beta chain was retrieved from a study of Graves' ophthalmopathy and Graves' hyperthyroidism. In the study overall: Peripheral blood (taken before any treatment) was collected at initial diagnosis. Findings and limits, study-wide: It was with approximately 70% sensitivity and approximately 72% specificity that the model predicted ophthalmopathy progression.

This clonotype has a count of ten or more. The target antigen is unknown. The CDR3 is 17 amino acids. Germline CDR1 MNHNS, CDR2 SASEGT. Trimming took 8 bases from V and 3 from J, leaving 26 bases between them. As the template, RNA transcripts were used to amplify TCR beta CDR3 regions. HTBI primers primed a first-round RT-PCR, and a second-round multiplex PCR followed. TCRdb independently ran MiXCR on the multiplex PCR reads; one entry per CDR3 protein. The data show fewer than 650,000 distinct CDR3 sequences, roughly 20% seen once. Sequencing input: peripheral blood. This chain connects TRBV6-1 to TRBJ2-7; the D gene could be TRBD1 or TRBD2 (6 bases each). The source of this sequence is a woman under 30 with stable Graves' hyperthyroidism. Some clones in this sample may be carry-over from other donors' samples. For the CDR3, the DNA is TGTGCCAGCGGGGGACTTTCGTTGACAGGACCCCTCTACGAGCAGTACTTC. This translates into CASGGLSLTGPLYEQYF.